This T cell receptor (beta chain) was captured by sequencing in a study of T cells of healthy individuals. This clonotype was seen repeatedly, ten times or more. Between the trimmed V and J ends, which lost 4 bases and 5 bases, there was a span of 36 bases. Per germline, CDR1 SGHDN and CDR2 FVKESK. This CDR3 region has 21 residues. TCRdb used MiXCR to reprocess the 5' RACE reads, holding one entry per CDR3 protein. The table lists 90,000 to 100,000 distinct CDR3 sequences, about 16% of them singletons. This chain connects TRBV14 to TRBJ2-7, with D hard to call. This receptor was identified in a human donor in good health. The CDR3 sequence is CASSPNLRTVRQSPGFHEQYF. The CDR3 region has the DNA TGTGCCAGCAGCCCGAACCTGCGGACGGTCCGACAAAGCCCCGGTTTCCACGAGCAGTACTTC.